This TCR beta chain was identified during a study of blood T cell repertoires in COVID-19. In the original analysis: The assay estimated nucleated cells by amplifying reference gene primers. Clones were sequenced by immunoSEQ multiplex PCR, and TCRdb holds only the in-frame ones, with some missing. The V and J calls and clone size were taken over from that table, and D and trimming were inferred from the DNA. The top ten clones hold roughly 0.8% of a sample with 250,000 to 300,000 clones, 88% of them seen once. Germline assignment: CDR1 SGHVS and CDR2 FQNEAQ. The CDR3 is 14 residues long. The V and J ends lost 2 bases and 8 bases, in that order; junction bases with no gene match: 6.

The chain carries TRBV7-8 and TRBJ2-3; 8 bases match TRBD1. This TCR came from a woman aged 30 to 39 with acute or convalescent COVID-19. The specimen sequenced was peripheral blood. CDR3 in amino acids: CASSLIQGVGTQYF. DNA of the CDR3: TGTGCCAGCAGCTTAATACAGGGGGTCGGTACGCAGTATTTT.